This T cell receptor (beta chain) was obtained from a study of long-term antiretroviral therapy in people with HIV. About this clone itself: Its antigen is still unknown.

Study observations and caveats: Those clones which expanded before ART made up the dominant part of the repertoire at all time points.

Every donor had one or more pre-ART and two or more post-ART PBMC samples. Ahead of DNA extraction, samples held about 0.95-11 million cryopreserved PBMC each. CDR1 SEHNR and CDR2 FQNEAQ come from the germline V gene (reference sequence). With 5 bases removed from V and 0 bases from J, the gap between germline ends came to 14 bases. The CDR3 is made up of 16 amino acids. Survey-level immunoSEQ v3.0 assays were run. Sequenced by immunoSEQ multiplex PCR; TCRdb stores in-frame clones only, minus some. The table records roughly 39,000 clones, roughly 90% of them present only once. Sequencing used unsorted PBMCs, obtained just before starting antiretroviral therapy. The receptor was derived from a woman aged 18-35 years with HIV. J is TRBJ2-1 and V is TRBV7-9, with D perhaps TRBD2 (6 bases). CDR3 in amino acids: CASSVSGASSYNEQFF. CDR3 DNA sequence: TGTGCCAGCAGCGTTAGCGGAGCCAGCTCCTACAATGAGCAGTTCTTC.